This T cell receptor (beta chain) was recovered during a study of CD8+ T cells in alopecia areata. The authors extracted RNA and reverse transcribed it into cDNA as the sequencing template. The protocol was immunoSEQ multiplex PCR, while the TCRdb copy is restricted to in-frame clones and leaves out a portion. The table includes 200,000 or so clones, 50% to 65% detected once. Germline CDR1 reads MNHEY; CDR2 reads SVGAGI. V lost 4 bases and J lost 2, with 12 bases in between. The CDR3 length is 14 residues. This clone showed up just once. J is TRBJ2-7 and V is TRBV6-5, with a tentative D call TRBD1 (5 bases). The sample in question was CD4+ T cells sorted from blood, obtained at week 0. The receptor was derived from a human donor with alopecia areata. The CDR3 sequence is CASSSTGYTYEQYF. CDR3 nucleotide sequence: TGTGCCAGCAGTTCCACAGGTTACACCTACGAGCAGTACTTC.